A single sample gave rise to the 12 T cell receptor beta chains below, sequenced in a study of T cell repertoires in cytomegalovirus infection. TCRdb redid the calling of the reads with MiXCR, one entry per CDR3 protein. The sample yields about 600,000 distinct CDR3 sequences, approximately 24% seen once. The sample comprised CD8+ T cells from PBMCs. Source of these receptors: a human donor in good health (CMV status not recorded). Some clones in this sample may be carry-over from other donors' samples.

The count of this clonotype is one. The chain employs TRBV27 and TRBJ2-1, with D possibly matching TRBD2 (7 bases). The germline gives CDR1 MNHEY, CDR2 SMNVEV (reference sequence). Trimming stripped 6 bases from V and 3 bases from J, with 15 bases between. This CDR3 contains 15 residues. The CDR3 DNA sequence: TGTGCCAGCAGGGTAATAGGGGGGGGCTACAATGAGCAGTTCTTC. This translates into CASRVIGGGYNEQFF.

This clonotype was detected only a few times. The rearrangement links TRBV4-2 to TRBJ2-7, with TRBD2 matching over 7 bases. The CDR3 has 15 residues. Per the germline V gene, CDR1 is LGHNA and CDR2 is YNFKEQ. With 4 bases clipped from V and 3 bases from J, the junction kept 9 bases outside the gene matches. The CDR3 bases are TGTGCCAGCAGCCCGGGACTACTCCCTTTCTACGAGCAGTACGTC. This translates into CASSPGLLPFYEQYV.

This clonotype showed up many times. In DNA, the CDR3 is TGTGCCAGCAGCTTAGCCGGCGCGGGGGGTTCAAACACCGGGGAGCTGTTTTTT. This translates into CASSLAGAGGSNTGELFF. The rearrangement links TRBV7-6 to TRBJ2-2; 8 bases are a match to TRBD2. The CDR3 length is 18 residues. V trimming: 0 bases; J trimming: 2 bases; junction bases outside the gene matches: 8. Germline CDR1 SGHVS, CDR2 FNYEAQ.

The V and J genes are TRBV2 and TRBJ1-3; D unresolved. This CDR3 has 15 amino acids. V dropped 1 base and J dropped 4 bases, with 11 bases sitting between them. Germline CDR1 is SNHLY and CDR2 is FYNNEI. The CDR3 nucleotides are TGTGCCAGCAGTGAAGGGCCCGGGCCCGGAAACACCATATATTTT. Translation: CASSEGPGPGNTIYF.

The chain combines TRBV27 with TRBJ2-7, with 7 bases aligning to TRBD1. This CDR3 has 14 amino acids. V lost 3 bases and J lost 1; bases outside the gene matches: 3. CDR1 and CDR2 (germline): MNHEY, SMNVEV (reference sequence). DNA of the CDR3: TGTGCCAGCAGTTTGGACAGGCGATCCTACGAGCAGTACGTC. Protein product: CASSLDRRSYEQYV.

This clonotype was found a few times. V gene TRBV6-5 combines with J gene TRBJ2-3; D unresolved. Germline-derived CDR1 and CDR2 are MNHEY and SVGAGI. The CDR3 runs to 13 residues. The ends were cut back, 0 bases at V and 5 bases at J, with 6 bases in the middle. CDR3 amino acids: CASSYSKGDTQYF. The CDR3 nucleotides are TGTGCCAGCAGTTACTCGAAGGGAGATACGCAGTATTTT.

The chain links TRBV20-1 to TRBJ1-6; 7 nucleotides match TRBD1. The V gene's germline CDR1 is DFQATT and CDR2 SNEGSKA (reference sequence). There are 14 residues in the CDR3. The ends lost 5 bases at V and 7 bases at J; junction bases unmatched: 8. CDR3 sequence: CSAYRGEANSPLHF. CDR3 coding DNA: TGCAGTGCTTACAGGGGTGAGGCAAATTCACCCCTCCACTTT.

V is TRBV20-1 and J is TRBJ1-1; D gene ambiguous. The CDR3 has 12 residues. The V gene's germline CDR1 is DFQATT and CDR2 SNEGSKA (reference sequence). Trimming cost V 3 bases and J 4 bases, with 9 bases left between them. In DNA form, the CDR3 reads TGCAGTGCTAGTGGGGAATTCACTGAAGCTTTCTTT. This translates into CSASGEFTEAFF.

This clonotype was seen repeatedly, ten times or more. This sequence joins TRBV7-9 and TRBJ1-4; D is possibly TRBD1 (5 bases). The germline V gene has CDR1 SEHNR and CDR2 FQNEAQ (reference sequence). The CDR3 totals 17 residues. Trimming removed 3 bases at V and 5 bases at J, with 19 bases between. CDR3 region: CASSFTWGTALNEKLFF. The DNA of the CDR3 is TGTGCCAGCAGCTTTACCTGGGGCACAGCTCTCAATGAAAAACTGTTTTTT.

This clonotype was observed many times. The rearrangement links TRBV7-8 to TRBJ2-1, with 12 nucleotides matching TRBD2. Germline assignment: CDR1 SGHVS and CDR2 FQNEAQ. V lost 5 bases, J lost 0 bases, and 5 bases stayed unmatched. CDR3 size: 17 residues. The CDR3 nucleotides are TGTGCCAGCAGCACAACTAGCGGGGGGAGCTCCTACAATGAGCAGTTCTTC. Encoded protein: CASSTTSGGSSYNEQFF.

The CDR3 region is CASHTGIGRNQPQHF. The CDR3 DNA reads TGTGCCAGCCACACAGGGATTGGTCGCAATCAGCCCCAGCATTTT. The rearrangement uses TRBV19 and TRBJ1-5; tentative D call: TRBD1 (6 bases). Germline assignment: CDR1 LNHDA and CDR2 SQIVND (reference sequence). The V gene lost 9 bases and the J gene lost 2 bases, with 17 bases spanning the gap. This CDR3 is 15 amino acids long.

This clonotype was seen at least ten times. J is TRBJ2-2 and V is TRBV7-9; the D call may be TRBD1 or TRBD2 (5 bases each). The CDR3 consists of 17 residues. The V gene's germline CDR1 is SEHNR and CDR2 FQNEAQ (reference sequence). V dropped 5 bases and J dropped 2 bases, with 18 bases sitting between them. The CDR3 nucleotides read TGTGCCAGCAGCAGCTTTGGGAAGGGACCCAACACCGGGGAGCTGTTTTTT. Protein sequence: CASSSFGKGPNTGELFF. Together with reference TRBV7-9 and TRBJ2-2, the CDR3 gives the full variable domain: DTGVSQNPRHKITKRGQNVTFRCDPISEHNRLYWYRQTLGQGPEFLTYFQNEAQLEKSRLLSDRFSAERPKGSFSTLEIQRTEQGDSAMYLCASSSFGKGPNTGELFFGEGSRLTVL.